The clone carrying this T cell receptor (beta chain) was observed a handful of times. Germline assignment: CDR1 LNHNV and CDR2 YYDKDF (reference sequence). The CDR3 is 16 amino acids. With 0 bases removed from V and 1 base from J, the gap between germline ends came to 9 bases. The sample is drawn from a study of T cell repertoires in cytomegalovirus infection. Using its own MiXCR run on the reads, TCRdb lists one record per CDR3 protein. The profile shows about 200,000 distinct CDR3 sequences, 8% to 10% of them singletons. The V gene is TRBV15, the J gene TRBJ2-2, with no clear D. This receptor was taken from a human donor in good health (CMV status not recorded). Some clones in this sample may be carry-over from other donors' samples. Sequencing was carried out using PBMCs. CDR3 amino acids: CATSRDRQQNTGELFF. The CDR3 DNA is TGTGCCACCAGCAGAGATCGGCAGCAGAACACCGGGGAGCTGTTTTTT.